These T cell receptor beta chains were read from a single sample in a study of neurological immune-mediated disorders. TCRdb analysed the 5' RACE reads with MiXCR anew, one entry per CDR3 protein. The repertoire consists of about 80,000 distinct CDR3 sequences, with 5% to 6.5% occurring once and the leading ten covering 7.9%. The specimen was PBMCs. The receptors were gathered from a woman in her sixties or seventies with multiple sclerosis. CDR3s include the opening cysteine and the closing phenylalanine or tryptophan. A D gene is named only where the DNA matches it firmly. Part of the rows lack a size; the others show once, few, many or a class for expanded clones.

>many|TRBJ2-2|TRBD1|TRBV7-9
TGTGCCAGCAGCTCCCGGGACAGGGGTGACACCGGGGAGCTGTTTTTT
CASSSRDRGDTGELFF
>few|TRBJ1-2|.|TRBV6-6
TGTGCCAGCAGTTACTCGACGGGGATCTATGGCTACACCTTC
CASSYSTGIYGYTF
>.|TRBJ1-2|TRBD1|TRBV5-1
TGCGCCAGCAGCTTGGAGGGCAGGGGGAACTATGGCTACACCTTC
CASSLEGRGNYGYTF
>many|TRBJ1-4|TRBD1|TRBV20-1
TGCAGTGCTCCCGGGACAGGGGGCTTAAAACTGTTTTTT
CSAPGTGGLKLFF
>.|TRBJ2-2|.|TRBV3-1
TGTGCCAGCAGCCGGGACCCAGGGGCGAACACCGGGGAGCTGTTTTTT
CASSRDPGANTGELFF
>many|TRBJ1-2|.|TRBV5-5
TGTGCCAGCAGCCTAGACTATGGCTACACCTTC
CASSLDYGYTF
>many|TRBJ2-7|TRBD1|TRBV20-1
TGCAGTGCTAGGGTGACCGGGACAGACGAGCAGTACTTC
CSARVTGTDEQYF
>many|TRBJ2-7|.|TRBV27
TGTGCCAGCACCCTCGTAGTCGGGGCCGGGTACGAGCAGTACTTC
CASTLVVGAGYEQYF
>many|TRBJ2-7|.|TRBV29-1
TGCAGCGTTGTCTTCTCGGACAGAACCTACGAGCAGTACTTC
CSVVFSDRTYEQYF
>many|TRBJ2-7|.|TRBV20-1
TGCAGTGCACTCACGGGGGGACAGGTCTTCCCCCAGCAGTACTTC
CSALTGGQVFPQQYF
>many|TRBJ2-5|TRBD2|TRBV3-1
TGTGCCAGCAGCCAAGACACGGGACTAGCGGGGTTACCCGAGACCCAGTACTTC
CASSQDTGLAGLPETQYF
>many|TRBJ2-5|TRBD2|TRBV12-3/TRBV12-4
TGTGCCAGCAGTTCGGGACTAACCAAAGAGACCCAGTACTTC
CASSSGLTKETQYF
>few|TRBJ2-1|.|TRBV30
TGTGCCTGGGGGGGCACCTACAATGAGCAGTTCTTC
CAWGGTYNEQFF
>many|TRBJ2-7|TRBD1|TRBV5-1
TGCGCCAGCAGCCTGGACAGGGGAAACGCCGAGCAGTACTTC
CASSLDRGNAEQYF
>many|TRBJ1-5|.|TRBV7-2
TGTGCCAGCACCAAAGACAGGTACAATCAGCCCCAGCATTTT
CASTKDRYNQPQHF
>few|TRBJ2-7|.|TRBV5-1
TGCGCCAGCAGCTTGGAGGCGGGACGGGACGAGCAGTACTTC
CASSLEAGRDEQYF
>many|TRBJ1-1|.|TRBV5-1
TGCGCCAGCAGCCCTGGGGGCCAGGGCACTGAAGCTTTCTTT
CASSPGGQGTEAFF
>few|TRBJ2-2|TRBD1|TRBV5-1
TGCGCCAGCAGCCTGGACAGGGCCCCCGGGGAGCTGTTTTTT
CASSLDRAPGELFF
>many|TRBJ1-2|TRBD1|TRBV5-1
TGCGCCAGCAGCACCGGGACAGAGAGGAGTAACTATGGCTACACCTTC
CASSTGTERSNYGYTF
>many|TRBJ2-1|TRBD2|TRBV20-1
TGCAGTGCTAGGCTACTAGCGGGGGGAGCGAGCTCCTACAATGAGCAGTTCTTC
CSARLLAGGASSYNEQFF
>few|TRBJ2-7|TRBD1|TRBV29-1
TGCAGCGTTGAAGATAGACAGGGGAAATACGAGCAGTACTTC
CSVEDRQGKYEQYF
>many|TRBJ1-1|TRBD1|TRBV29-1
TGCAGCGTCGCCTTACTGGGACAGGGACTGGGGTCCACTGAAGCTTTCTTT
CSVALLGQGLGSTEAFF
>.|TRBJ2-2|.|TRBV11-2
TGTGCCAGCAGCCGGTCCGGGCCGAACACCGGGGAGCTGTTTTTT
CASSRSGPNTGELFF
>many|TRBJ1-5|.|TRBV5-5
TGTGCCAGCAGCTTGGCCTGGGGGTCAAGGGAGCAGCCCCAGCATTTT
CASSLAWGSREQPQHF
>once|TRBJ1-1|.|TRBV5-1
TGCGCCAGCAGCTTGTCCGGGATGGGGAGCACTGAAGCTTTCTTT
CASSLSGMGSTEAFF
>many|TRBJ1-5|TRBD1|TRBV6-6
TGTGCCAGCAGAACAGGGGTTGGCAATCAGCCCCAGCATTTT
CASRTGVGNQPQHF
>.|TRBJ1-1|TRBD1|TRBV7-8
TGTGCCAACAGCTTAGCAATGGGACAGGGAAACGCTGAAGCTTTCTTT
CANSLAMGQGNAEAFF
>few|TRBJ1-1|.|TRBV18
TGTGCCAGCTTAGGGGTGGTGAACACTGAAGCTTTCTTT
CASLGVVNTEAFF
>many|TRBJ2-7|.|TRBV6-1
TGTGCCAGCAGTGACGACCTCCGGGACATTCCCTACTACGAGCAGTACTTC
CASSDDLRDIPYYEQYF
>few|TRBJ2-7|TRBD1|TRBV19
TGTGCCAGTAGCAACCCCGGGGACAGGGCTTCCTACGAGCAGTACTTC
CASSNPGDRASYEQYF
>many|TRBJ2-2|TRBD1|TRBV20-1
TGCAGTGCCCTTACAGGGGCCACCGGGGAGCTGTTTTTT
CSALTGATGELFF
>many|TRBJ2-1|TRBD2|TRBV12-3/TRBV12-4
TGTGCCAGCAGTTTAGCGGGACTAGCGTCGAGTGAGCAGTTCTTC
CASSLAGLASSEQFF
>many|TRBJ2-1|TRBD2|TRBV9
TGTGCCAGCGCAAGGCCGGGACTAGCGGGGAACAATGAGCAGTTCTTC
CASARPGLAGNNEQFF
>many|TRBJ2-5|.|TRBV2
TGTGCCAGCAGTGGCCAAGGGATCAACGCATTAGAGACCCAGTACTTC
CASSGQGINALETQYF
>.|TRBJ2-6|.|TRBV7-2
TGTGCCAGCCCGGTGGGGAGCTCTGGGGCCAACGTCCTGACTTTC
CASPVGSSGANVLTF